This T cell receptor (beta chain) came from a study of blood T cells in healthy people across ages. Germline V gives CDR1 SGHRS, CDR2 YFSETQ. Trimming cost V 3 bases and J 9 bases; bases outside gene matches: 14. CDR3 length equals 16 residues. General study points: Getting older went along with TCR beta diversity per million T cells dropping roughly linearly.

Primers used in a second PCR of about 6 to 11 cycles were a sample-barcoded 5' primer and a J-beta primer mix. Each CDR3 protein is one row after TCRdb ran MiXCR on the 5' RACE reads. Counted here are some 940,000 distinct CDR3 sequences, 25% to 35% occurring once; the ten biggest clones make up 9.5% to 13%. Comment on this clonotype: Its antigen is currently unknown.

The sample also formed part of further work on T cells of mothers and their children.

The TCR was taken from a woman aged 40 to 50 in good health. The source material was blood. The chain carries TRBV5-1 and TRBJ2-1; 8 nucleotides agree with TRBD1. The CDR3 loop reads CASSSARTGLIGEQFF. The CDR3 DNA sequence: TGCGCCAGCAGCTCGGCTCGGACAGGGTTGATAGGTGAGCAGTTCTTC.